This T cell receptor (beta chain) was identified during a study of blood T cell repertoires in COVID-19. Study at large: Samples representing acute and convalescent COVID-19 were sourced from the United States, Italy and Spain. In each case, the material was cDNA or gDNA derived from T cells, B-cell-depleted T cells, or PBMCs.

The protocol was immunoSEQ multiplex PCR, while the TCRdb copy is restricted to in-frame clones and leaves out a portion. Here the sample spans under 95,000 clones, 90% to 95% being singletons. Trimming pared 3 bases from V and 1 base from J, leaving 6 bases between. This CDR3 spans 13 amino acids. Germline V gene lookup returns CDR1 SGHNT and CDR2 YENEEA. J is TRBJ1-1 and V is TRBV11-3; D remains ambiguous. Sequences were obtained from peripheral blood. This clonotype was sampled from a man aged 50 or older with COVID-19, enrolled during active disease. CDR3 protein: CASSFQSNTEAFF. In DNA, the CDR3 is TGTGCCAGCAGCTTCCAGTCGAACACTGAAGCTTTCTTT. Drawing the rest from reference TRBV11-3 and TRBJ1-1, the complete variable domain is EAGVVQSPRYKIIEKKQPVAFWCNPISGHNTLYWYLQNLGQGPELLIRYENEEAVDDSQLPKDRFSAERLKGVDSTLKIQPAELGDSAVYLCASSFQSNTEAFFGQGTRLTVV.